This TCR beta chain was captured in a study of T cell changes during pregnancy in multiple sclerosis. Profiling relied on immunoSEQ multiplex PCR, and the TCRdb table lists in-frame clones only, not all of them. The top ten clones hold approximately 0.29% of a sample with tens of thousands of clones, around nine tenths of them seen once. The V segment lost 6 bases and the J segment 0 bases; nucleotides outside the gene matches: 11. The CDR3 runs to 17 residues. Germline V CDR1 and CDR2: MDHEN, SYDVKM. The sequence was collected from a female donor with multiple sclerosis, enrolled in a pregnancy study. The chain recombines TRBV28 with TRBJ1-5, with 7 nucleotides matching TRBD1. This sample comprised CD4+ T cells from peripheral blood mononuclear cells, obtained in the second trimester of pregnancy. CDR3 amino acids: CASRGAGQLYSNQPQHF. DNA of the CDR3: TGTGCCAGCAGGGGGGCGGGACAGCTTTATAGCAATCAGCCCCAGCATTTT.